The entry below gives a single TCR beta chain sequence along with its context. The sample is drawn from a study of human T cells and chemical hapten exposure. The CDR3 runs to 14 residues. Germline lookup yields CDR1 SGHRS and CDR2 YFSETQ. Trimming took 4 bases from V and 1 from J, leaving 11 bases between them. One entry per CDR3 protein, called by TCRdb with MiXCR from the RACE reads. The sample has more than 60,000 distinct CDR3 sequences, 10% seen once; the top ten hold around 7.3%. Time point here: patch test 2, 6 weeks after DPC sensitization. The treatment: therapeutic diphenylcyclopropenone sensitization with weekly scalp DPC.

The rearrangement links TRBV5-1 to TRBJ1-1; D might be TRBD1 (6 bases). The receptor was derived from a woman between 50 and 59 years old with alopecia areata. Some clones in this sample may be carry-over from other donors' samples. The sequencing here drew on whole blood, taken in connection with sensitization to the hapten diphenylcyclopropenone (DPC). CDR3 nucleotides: TGCGCCAGCAGCACCCGGACAGAGAACACTGAAGCTTTCTTT. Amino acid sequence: CASSTRTENTEAFF.